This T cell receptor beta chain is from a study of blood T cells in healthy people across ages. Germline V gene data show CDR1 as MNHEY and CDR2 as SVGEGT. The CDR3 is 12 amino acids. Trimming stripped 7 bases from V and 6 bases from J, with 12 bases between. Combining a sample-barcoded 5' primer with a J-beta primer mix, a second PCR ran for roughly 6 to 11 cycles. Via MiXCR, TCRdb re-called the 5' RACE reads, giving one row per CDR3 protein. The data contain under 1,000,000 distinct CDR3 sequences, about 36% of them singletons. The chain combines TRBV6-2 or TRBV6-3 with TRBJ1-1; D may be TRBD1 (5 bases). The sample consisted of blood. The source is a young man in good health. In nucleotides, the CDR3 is TGTGCCAGCACCCCGCGGGACGCTGAAGCTTTCTTT. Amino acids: CASTPRDAEAFF.